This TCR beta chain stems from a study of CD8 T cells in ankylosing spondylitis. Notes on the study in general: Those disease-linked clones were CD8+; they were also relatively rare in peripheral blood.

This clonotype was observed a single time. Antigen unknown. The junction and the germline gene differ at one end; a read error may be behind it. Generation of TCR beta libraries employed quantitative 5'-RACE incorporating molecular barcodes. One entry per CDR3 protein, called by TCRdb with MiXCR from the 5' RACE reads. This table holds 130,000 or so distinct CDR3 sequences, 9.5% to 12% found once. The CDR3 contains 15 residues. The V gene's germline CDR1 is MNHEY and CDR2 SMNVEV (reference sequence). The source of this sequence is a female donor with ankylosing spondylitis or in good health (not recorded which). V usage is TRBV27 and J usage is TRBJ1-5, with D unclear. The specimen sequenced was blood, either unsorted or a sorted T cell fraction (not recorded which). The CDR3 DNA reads TGTGCCAGCGGTTTCGGTACCCATCCCAATCAGCCCCAGCATTTT. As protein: CASGFGTHPNQPQHF.